These 25 T cell receptor beta chains share one sample of origin, sequenced in a study of shared clonotypes between healthy human individuals. Profiling relied on immunoSEQ multiplex PCR, and the TCRdb table lists in-frame clones only, not all of them. Of 2 million to 2.5 million clones listed, 85% to 95% are singletons. Input material: naive CD4+ T cells from PBMCs. Subset given: CD45RA+ positively selected. Receptors were obtained from a man aged 18 to 35 in good health. Some clones in this sample may be carry-over from other donors' samples.

The chain has TRBV28 and TRBJ2-5, with 8 bases lining up with TRBD1. The V segment lost 4 bases and the J segment 5 bases; nucleotides outside the gene matches: 12. The CDR3 has 16 residues. The germline gives CDR1 MDHEN, CDR2 SYDVKM. The CDR3 spells CASSSLGTGLTETQYF. CDR3 DNA sequence: TGTGCCAGCAGTTCCCTCGGGACAGGCTTGACGGAGACCCAGTACTTC. Complete variable domain (other parts from reference TRBV28 and TRBJ2-5): DVKVTQSSRYLVKRTGEKVFLECVQDMDHENMFWYRQDPGLGLRLIYFSYDVKMKEKGDIPEGYSVSREKKERFSLILESASTNQTSMYLCASSSLGTGLTETQYFGPGTRLLVL.

The rearrangement joins TRBV2 to TRBJ2-2; a possible D gene is TRBD1 (6 bases). The CDR3 sequence is 15 residues long. Germline V gene data show CDR1 as SNHLY and CDR2 as FYNNEI. V lost 6 bases to trimming and J lost 4 bases, with 15 bases between them. The CDR3 loop reads CASRARAGATGELFF. CDR3 sequence (DNA): TGTGCCAGCAGGGCCAGGGCAGGGGCCACCGGGGAGCTGTTTTTT.

This chain connects TRBV10-3 to TRBJ2-5; TRBD1 might be the D (6 bases). Germline V gene data show CDR1 as ENHRY and CDR2 as SYGVKD. This CDR3 comprises 16 residues. V lost 0 bases, J lost 6 bases, and 17 bases lay in between. The CDR3 region has the DNA TGTGCCATCAGTGAGTCCCCGACAGGCCCGGGGCAGACCCAGTACTTC. This sequence encodes CAISESPTGPGQTQYF.

In nucleotides, the CDR3 is TGTGCCTGGAGTCTGCACGAGCAGTACTTC. This codes for CAWSLHEQYF. The chain has TRBV30 and TRBJ2-7, with no clear D. This CDR3 is 10 amino acids long. Germline CDR1 reads GTSNPN; CDR2 reads SVGIG (reference sequence). The V gene lost 2 bases and the J gene lost 5 bases, with 4 bases spanning the gap.

This clone was observed once. The CDR3 DNA reads as TGTGCCAGCAGCTTAGAGGCTGCCGCCACTGGAAACACCATATATTTT. As protein: CASSLEAAATGNTIYF. The genes are TRBV7-6 and TRBJ1-3; D is unresolved. The CDR3 runs to 16 residues. Germline values: CDR1 SGHVS, CDR2 FNYEAQ. V was cut by 1 base and J by 2 bases, with 12 bases left in between.

This clone was counted once. This chain connects TRBV5-1 to TRBJ2-1, with TRBD1 identical over 7 bases. Germline loops: CDR1 SGHRS, CDR2 YFSETQ. CDR3 length equals 16 residues. The J segment lost 4 bases and the V segment lost 0 bases, leaving 7 bases of the junction unmatched. The chain's CDR3 is CASSLGGGLGYNEQFF. Here the CDR3 DNA reads TGCGCCAGCAGCTTGGGAGGGGGCTTGGGATACAATGAGCAGTTCTTC.

The chain employs TRBV6-5 and TRBJ2-1, with D possibly matching TRBD2 (6 bases). The CDR3 contains 14 residues. The germline V gene has CDR1 MNHEY and CDR2 SVGAGI. Trimming pared 6 bases from V and 7 bases from J, leaving 16 bases between. CDR3 sequence (DNA): TGTGCCAGCAGGACGGTCCGGGGGAGGAATGAGCAGTTCTTC. Its protein product is CASRTVRGRNEQFF.

This chain connects TRBV7-9 to TRBJ2-7, with TRBD2 matching 7 bases. J lost 2 bases, V lost 6 bases, and 10 bases had no gene match. Germline assignment: CDR1 SEHNR and CDR2 FQNEAQ (reference sequence). The CDR3 sequence is 15 residues long. CDR3 loop: CASSPAPSGPYEQYF. The CDR3 region has the DNA TGTGCCAGCAGTCCCGCACCTAGCGGACCCTACGAGCAGTACTTC.

This chain uses TRBV7-2 with TRBJ1-2, with D maybe TRBD1 (6 bases). Trimming shortened V by 0 bases and J by 7 bases, and 15 bases separated the two germline ends. The CDR3 runs to 15 residues. Germline CDR1 and CDR2: SGHTA and FQGNSA. The CDR3 loop reads CASSLAQSGEGGYTF. The CDR3 coding sequence is TGTGCCAGCAGCTTAGCGCAGTCAGGGGAGGGTGGCTACACCTTC.

The J gene is TRBJ1-3, the V gene TRBV7-3; D is undetermined. Trimming took off 5 bases at V and 1 base at J, with 6 bases between the two ends. Per the germline V gene, CDR1 is SGHTA and CDR2 is FQGTGA. This CDR3 comprises 13 residues. The CDR3: CASSPTSGNTIYF. The CDR3 DNA sequence: TGTGCCAGCAGCCCCACATCTGGAAACACCATATATTTT.

To note about this clone: At the DNA level, this CDR3 is encoded by other sequences in the same sample as well. The genes are TRBV7-2 and TRBJ2-7; tentative D call: TRBD1 (6 bases). Trimming took 5 bases from V and 0 from J, leaving 11 bases between them. The CDR3 has 14 residues. Germline CDR1 is SGHTA and CDR2 is FQGNSA. CDR3 sequence reads: CASSGQFSSYEQYF. CDR3 nucleotides: TGTGCCAGCAGCGGACAGTTCAGCTCCTACGAGCAGTACTTC.

The rearrangement uses TRBV28 and TRBJ2-5; D remains ambiguous. From germline, CDR1 is MDHEN and CDR2 SYDVKM. V was clipped by 6 bases and J by 5 bases, with 7 bases between them. This CDR3 region has 11 residues. The CDR3 loop is CASRTGETQYF. The CDR3 DNA reads TGTGCCAGCAGGACCGGGGAGACCCAGTACTTC.

The table lists this clone with a count of one. This sequence joins TRBV28 and TRBJ1-5; TRBD1 is a possible D gene (6 bases). The V end lost 5 bases, the J end lost 2 bases, and 16 bases lay between the germline ends. Germline V gene sequence: CDR1 MDHEN, CDR2 SYDVKM. The length of the CDR3 is 16 residues. The CDR3 protein is CASSPLGAGGNQPQHF. The CDR3 DNA reads as TGTGCCAGCAGTCCACTGGGGGCTGGGGGCAATCAGCCCCAGCATTTT.

This chain uses TRBV10-3 with TRBJ2-3; 7 bases map to TRBD1. V gave up 4 bases and J gave up 2 bases; unmatched junction bases: 3. CDR3 length: 14 amino acids. Germline loops: CDR1 ENHRY, CDR2 SYGVKD. The CDR3 nucleotides are TGTGCCATCAGTGGGGGACAGAACACAGATACGCAGTATTTT. The encoded protein is CAISGGQNTDTQYF.

The CDR3 DNA sequence: TGTGCCAGCAGCTTACAAAATGGGGATACGCAGTATTTT. Translated, it gives CASSLQNGDTQYF. This chain uses TRBV7-3 with TRBJ2-3, with unresolved D. Germline V gives CDR1 SGHTA, CDR2 FQGTGA. Trimming shortened V by 2 bases and J by 6 bases, and 9 bases separated the two germline ends. The CDR3 is 13 amino acids.

The chain employs TRBV7-9 and TRBJ2-2; D call uncertain. Germline loops: CDR1 SEHNR, CDR2 FQNEAQ (reference sequence). V lost 5 bases and J 3 bases, leaving 10 bases between the germline ends. The CDR3 is made up of 14 amino acids. For the CDR3, the DNA is TGTGCCAGCAGCATAATGATCTACACCGGGGAGCTGTTTTTT. Translated, it gives CASSIMIYTGELFF.

J is TRBJ2-2 and V is TRBV7-2, with TRBD2 identical over 13 bases. The V gene's germline CDR1 is SGHTA and CDR2 FQGNSA. The CDR3 length is 16 residues. Trimming at V came to 5 bases and at J to 6 bases, leaving 6 bases not matched to a gene. The CDR3 DNA is TGTGCCAGCAGCCCCCGACTAGCGGGAGGATCCGGGGAGCTGTTTTTT. Translated, it gives CASSPRLAGGSGELFF.

The genes are TRBV7-3 and TRBJ2-7, with 13 bases matching TRBD2. The CDR3 consists of 18 residues. The J segment lost 0 bases and the V segment lost 3 bases, leaving 8 bases of the junction unmatched. Germline lookup yields CDR1 SGHTA and CDR2 FQGTGA. The CDR3 region is CASSLEGTSGVSSYEQYF. The CDR3 DNA is TGTGCCAGCAGCTTGGAGGGGACTAGCGGGGTTAGCTCCTACGAGCAGTACTTC. Supplemented by reference TRBV7-3 and TRBJ2-7, the full variable domain reads GAGVSQTPSNKVTEKGKYVELRCDPISGHTALYWYRQSLGQGPEFLIYFQGTGAADDSGLPNDRFFAVRPEGSVSTLKIQRTERGDSAVYLCASSLEGTSGVSSYEQYFGPGTRLTVT.

The chain recombines TRBV5-1 with TRBJ2-6; 8 bases map to TRBD1. CDR1 SGHRS and CDR2 YFSETQ come from the germline V gene. Trimming took 0 bases from V and 1 from J; bases not matched to a gene: 12. The CDR3 contains 20 residues. The CDR3 DNA reads TGCGCCAGCAGCTTGGTGGGGCAGGGGGCTGTTAGATCTGGGGCCAACGTCCTGACTTTC. Amino acid sequence: CASSLVGQGAVRSGANVLTF. Full variable domain (outside the CDR3, taken from reference TRBV5-1 and TRBJ2-6): KAGVTQTPRYLIKTRGQQVTLSCSPISGHRSVSWYQQTPGQGLQFLFEYFSETQRNKGNFPGRFSGRQFSNSRSEMNVSTLELGDSALYLCASSLVGQGAVRSGANVLTFGAGSRLTVL.

The chain recombines TRBV28 with TRBJ1-2; weak D call: TRBD1 (5 bases). Trimming left V 1 base short and J 4 bases short, with 10 bases between. Germline V gene sequence: CDR1 MDHEN, CDR2 SYDVKM. This CDR3 contains 14 residues. The CDR3 region has the DNA TGTGCCAGCAGTTTATCCGGGACGCCCTATGGCTACACCTTC. The encoded protein is CASSLSGTPYGYTF.

With regard to this clone: The sample holds other DNA sequences that translate to the same CDR3. The chain combines TRBV7-9 with TRBJ2-7, with D possibly TRBD1 on 5 matching bases. V lost 1 base, J lost 0 bases, and 7 bases lay in between. The germline CDR1 and CDR2 sequences are SEHNR and FQNEAQ (reference sequence). The CDR3 spans 14 residues. The CDR3 DNA follows: TGTGCCAGCAGCTTAGGGGGCGGCTCCTACGAGCAGTACTTC. Translation gives CASSLGGGSYEQYF.

The V gene is TRBV5-1, the J gene TRBJ2-3; D remains ambiguous. CDR1 SGHRS and CDR2 YFSETQ come from the germline V gene. V was cut by 0 bases and J by 4 bases, with 18 bases left in between. CDR3 length: 17 amino acids. DNA of the CDR3: TGCGCCAGCAGCTTGGAAAGTTTTCGTCTAGTCCCAGATACGCAGTATTTT. Protein sequence: CASSLESFRLVPDTQYF.

V gene TRBV18 combines with J gene TRBJ1-2; D is unresolved. This CDR3 is built from 18 residues. Trimming shortened V by 0 bases and J by 5 bases, and 22 bases separated the two germline ends. CDR1 is KGHSH, CDR2 LQKENI, per germline. CDR3 nucleotides: TGTGCCAGCTCACCACCGAATCGGGCCTCATCTGGTAATTATGGCTACACCTTC. It is translated as CASSPPNRASSGNYGYTF.

This chain joins TRBV6-5 and TRBJ2-5; D not certain. Judging by the DNA end, TRBJ2-7 fits better; the J call may be wrong. The CDR3 extends over 14 amino acids. Germline V CDR1 and CDR2: MNHEY, SVGAGI. This chain's CDR3 is CASSYSIGSYEQYF. The CDR3 coding sequence is TGTGCCAGCAGTTACTCGATCGGTTCCTACGAGCAGTACTTC.

The V call is TRBV2, the J call TRBJ2-5, with D unclear. Trimming left V 4 bases short and J 4 bases short, with 7 bases between. This CDR3 is 12 amino acids long. Germline-derived CDR1 and CDR2 are SNHLY and FYNNEI. The CDR3 sequence is CASSGVLETQYF. The CDR3 nucleotides read TGTGCCAGCAGTGGAGTCTTAGAGACCCAGTACTTC.